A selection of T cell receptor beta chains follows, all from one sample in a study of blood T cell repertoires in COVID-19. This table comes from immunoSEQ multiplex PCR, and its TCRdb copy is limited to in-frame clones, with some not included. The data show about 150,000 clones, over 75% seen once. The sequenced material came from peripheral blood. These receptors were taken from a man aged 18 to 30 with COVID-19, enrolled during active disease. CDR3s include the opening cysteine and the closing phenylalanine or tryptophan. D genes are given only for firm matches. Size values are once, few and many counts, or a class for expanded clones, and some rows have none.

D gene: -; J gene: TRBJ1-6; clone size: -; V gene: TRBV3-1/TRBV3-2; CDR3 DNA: TGTGCCAGCAGCCCAAGGGGAAACTCCTATAATTCACCCCTCCACTTT; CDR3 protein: CASSPRGNSYNSPLHF
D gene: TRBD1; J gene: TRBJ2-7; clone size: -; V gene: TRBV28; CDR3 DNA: TGTGCCAGCAGTTTGGTCCCGGGACAGGCTGAGCAGTACTTC; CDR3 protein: CASSLVPGQAEQYF
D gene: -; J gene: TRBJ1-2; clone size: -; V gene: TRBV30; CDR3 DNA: TGTGCCTGGAGTGTACTGGGGCGCGAATATGGCTACACCTTC; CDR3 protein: CAWSVLGREYGYTF
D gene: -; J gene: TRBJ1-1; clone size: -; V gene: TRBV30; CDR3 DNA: TGTGCCTTACAGGGGAACACTGAAGCTTTCTTT; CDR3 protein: CALQGNTEAFF
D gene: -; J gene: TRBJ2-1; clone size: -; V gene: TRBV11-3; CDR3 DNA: TGTGCCAGCAGCTTGGGGGGATTGGGTGAGCAGTTCTTC; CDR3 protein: CASSLGGLGEQFF
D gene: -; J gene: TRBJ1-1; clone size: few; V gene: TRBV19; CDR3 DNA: TGTGCCAGTCGGGCGGGACACACTGAAGCTTTCTTT; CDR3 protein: CASRAGHTEAFF
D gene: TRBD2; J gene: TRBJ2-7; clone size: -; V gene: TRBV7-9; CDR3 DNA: TGTGCCAGCAGCTTAAGCGGGCGGTGGGGGCTAGCGGGATTCTACGAGCAGTACTTC; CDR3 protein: CASSLSGRWGLAGFYEQYF
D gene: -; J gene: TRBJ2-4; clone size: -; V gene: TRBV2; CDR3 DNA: TGTGCCAGCATAGGGGTTCTAGCCAAAAACATTCAGTACTTC; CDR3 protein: CASIGVLAKNIQYF
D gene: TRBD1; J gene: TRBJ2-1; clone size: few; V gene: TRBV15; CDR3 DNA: TGTGCCACCAGCAGAGCGCGGGACAGGGGTGAAGGTGAGCAGTTCTTC; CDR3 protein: CATSRARDRGEGEQFF
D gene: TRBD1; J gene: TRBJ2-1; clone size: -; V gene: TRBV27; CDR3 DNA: TGTGCCAGCAGTACCCGGGACAGGGGCTGGGATGAGCAGTTCTTC; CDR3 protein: CASSTRDRGWDEQFF
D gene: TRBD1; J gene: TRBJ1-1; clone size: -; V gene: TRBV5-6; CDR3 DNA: TGTGCCAGCAGTTGGGGACAGGGAGAAGCTTTCTTT; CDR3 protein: CASSWGQGEAFF
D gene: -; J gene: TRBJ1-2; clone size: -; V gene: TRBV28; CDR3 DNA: TGTGCCAGCAGTACCGGAGGCGCTAACTATGGCTACACCTTC; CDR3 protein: CASSTGGANYGYTF
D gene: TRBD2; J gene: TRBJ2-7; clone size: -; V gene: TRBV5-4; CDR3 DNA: TGTGCCAGCAGCTTCGGAGGGCATAGCGGGAGCGAGCAGTACTTC; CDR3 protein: CASSFGGHSGSEQYF
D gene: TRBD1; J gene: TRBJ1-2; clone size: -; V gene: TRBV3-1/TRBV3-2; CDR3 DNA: TGTGCCAGCAGCCCCGCTAAGACAGGGACTAACTATGGCTACACCTTC; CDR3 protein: CASSPAKTGTNYGYTF
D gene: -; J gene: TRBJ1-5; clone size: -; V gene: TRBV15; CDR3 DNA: TGTGCCACCAGCACCCAGTTAGCCTATAGCAATCAGCCCCAGCATTTT; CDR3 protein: CATSTQLAYSNQPQHF
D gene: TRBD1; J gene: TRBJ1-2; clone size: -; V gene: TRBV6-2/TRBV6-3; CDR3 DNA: TGTGCCAGCAGTTACCTGGACAGACAGGGGATATACTATGGCTACACCTTC; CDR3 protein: CASSYLDRQGIYYGYTF
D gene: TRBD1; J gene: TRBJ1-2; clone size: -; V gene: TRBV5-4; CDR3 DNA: TGTGCCAGCAAACCCACAGGGGGCGTCTCACATGGCTACACCTTC; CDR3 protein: CASKPTGGVSHGYTF
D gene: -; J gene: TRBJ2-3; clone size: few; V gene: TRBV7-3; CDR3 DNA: TGTGCCAGCAGTCCGATAGCGGCCACAGATACGCAGTATTTT; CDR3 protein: CASSPIAATDTQYF
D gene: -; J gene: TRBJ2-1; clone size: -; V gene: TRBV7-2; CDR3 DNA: TGTGCCAGCAGACCACCAGGCATGTATGAGCAGTTCTTC; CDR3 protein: CASRPPGMYEQFF
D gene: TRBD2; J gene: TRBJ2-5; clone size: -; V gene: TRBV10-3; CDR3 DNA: TGTGCCACCTCTCCGCGGGGGGGTCAAGAGACCCAGTACTTC; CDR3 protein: CATSPRGGQETQYF
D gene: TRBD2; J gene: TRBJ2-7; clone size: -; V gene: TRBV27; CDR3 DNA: TGTGCCAGCAGTTTACGAGCGGGAGGTTCTTACGAGCAGTACTTC; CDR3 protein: CASSLRAGGSYEQYF
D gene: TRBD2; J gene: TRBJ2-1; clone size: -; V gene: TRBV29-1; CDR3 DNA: TGCAGCGTTGAAGATCAAGCGGGGTTGGATGAGCAGTTCTTC; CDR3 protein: CSVEDQAGLDEQFF